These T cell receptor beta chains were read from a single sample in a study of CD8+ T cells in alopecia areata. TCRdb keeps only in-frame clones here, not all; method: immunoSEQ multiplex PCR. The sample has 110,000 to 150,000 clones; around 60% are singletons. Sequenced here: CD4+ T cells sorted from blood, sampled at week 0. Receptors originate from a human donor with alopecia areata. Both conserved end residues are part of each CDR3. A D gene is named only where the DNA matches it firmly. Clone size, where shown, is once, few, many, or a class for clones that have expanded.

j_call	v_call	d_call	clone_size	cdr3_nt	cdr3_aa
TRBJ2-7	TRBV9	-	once	TGTGCCAGCAGCGTAGCTCGGCAGGATGCCTACGAGCAGTACTTC	CASSVARQDAYEQYF
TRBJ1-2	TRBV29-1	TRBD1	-	TGCAGCGATGGGACAGGGGGGGCTGGCTACACCTTC	CSDGTGGAGYTF
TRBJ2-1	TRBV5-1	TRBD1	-	TGCGCCAGCAGCCCCGGACAGGATTACAATGAGCAGTTCTTC	CASSPGQDYNEQFF
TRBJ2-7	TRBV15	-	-	TGTGCCACCAGCAGAGATCTGGGATACGAGCAGTACTTC	CATSRDLGYEQYF
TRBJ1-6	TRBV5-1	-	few	TGCGCCAGCAGCTTGGAATATGGCAATTCACCCCTCCACTTT	CASSLEYGNSPLHF
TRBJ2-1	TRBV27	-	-	TGTGCCAGCAATCCCCGGGGCACTCTAAGCTCCTACAATGAGCAGTTCTTC	CASNPRGTLSSYNEQFF
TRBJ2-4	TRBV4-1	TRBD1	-	TGCGCCAGCAGCCAACTGTTCTTTGGGACAGGGAGAAACATTCAGTACTTC	CASSQLFFGTGRNIQYF
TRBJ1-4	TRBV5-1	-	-	TGCGCCAGCAGCTTGTCCTGGGAGGAAAAACTGTTTTTT	CASSLSWEEKLFF
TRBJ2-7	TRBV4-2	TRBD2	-	TGTGCCAGCAGATTGATAGCGGGGGGGAACTCCTACGAGCAGTACTTC	CASRLIAGGNSYEQYF
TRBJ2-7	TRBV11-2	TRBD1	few	TGTGCCAGCAGCTCAAATAGGGACAGCCCCCACGAGCAGTACTTC	CASSSNRDSPHEQYF
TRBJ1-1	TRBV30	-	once	TGTGCCTGGAGTGTAGTGCGCGGGTATGACACTGAAGCTTTCTTT	CAWSVVRGYDTEAFF
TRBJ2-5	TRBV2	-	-	TGTGCCAGCAGCCAGGGTTTCGATACCCAGTACTTC	CASSQGFDTQYF
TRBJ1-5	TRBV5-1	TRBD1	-	TGCGCCAGCAGCTTCGCAGGGGGGGACAATCAGCCCCAGCATTTT	CASSFAGGDNQPQHF
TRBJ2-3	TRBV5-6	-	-	TGTGCCAGCAGCCCGAGGAGCTGGTTCCGCACAGATACGCAGTATTTT	CASSPRSWFRTDTQYF
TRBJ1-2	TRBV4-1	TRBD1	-	TGCGCCAGCAGCCATCCCGGACAGGGGCAAGGCTACACCTTC	CASSHPGQGQGYTF
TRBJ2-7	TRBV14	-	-	TGTGCCAGCAGCCAAGACATTTACGAGCAGTACTTC	CASSQDIYEQYF
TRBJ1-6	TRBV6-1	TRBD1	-	TGTGCCAGCAGTGATCGGGACAGTTACTCTTCACCCCTCCACTTT	CASSDRDSYSSPLHF
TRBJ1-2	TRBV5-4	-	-	TGTGCCAGCAGTTTAGACAGCCCCACCTATGGCTACACCTTC	CASSLDSPTYGYTF
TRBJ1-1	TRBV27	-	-	TGTGCCAGCAGTTTAACACAGGTTAACACTGAAGCTTTCTTT	CASSLTQVNTEAFF
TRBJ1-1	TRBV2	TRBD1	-	TGTGCCAGCAATGATGGAATCGGGACAGGGGTTGAAGCTTTCTTT	CASNDGIGTGVEAFF
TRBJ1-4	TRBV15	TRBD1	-	TGTGCCACCAGAAGTTTCACAGGGCAGGGGGGATTTGAAAAACTGTTTTTT	CATRSFTGQGGFEKLFF
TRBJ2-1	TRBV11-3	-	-	TGTGCCAGCAGCTTGAATATTGGGAGCTCGAGCTCCTACAATGAGCAGTTCTTC	CASSLNIGSSSSYNEQFF
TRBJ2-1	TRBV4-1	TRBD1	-	TGCGCCAGCAGCCCCCCGACAGGGGGCTCTTACAATGAGCAGTTCTTC	CASSPPTGGSYNEQFF
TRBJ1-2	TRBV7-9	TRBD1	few	TGTGCCAGCAGCTTCGGACAGGGGGGATTTAACTATGGCTACACCTTC	CASSFGQGGFNYGYTF
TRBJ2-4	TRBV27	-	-	TGTGCCAGCAGTTTAGGGGGGGCTAACATTCAGTACTTC	CASSLGGANIQYF
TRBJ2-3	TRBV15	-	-	TGTGCCACCAGCAGATCCCTCCCCTCAGATACGCAGTATTTT	CATSRSLPSDTQYF